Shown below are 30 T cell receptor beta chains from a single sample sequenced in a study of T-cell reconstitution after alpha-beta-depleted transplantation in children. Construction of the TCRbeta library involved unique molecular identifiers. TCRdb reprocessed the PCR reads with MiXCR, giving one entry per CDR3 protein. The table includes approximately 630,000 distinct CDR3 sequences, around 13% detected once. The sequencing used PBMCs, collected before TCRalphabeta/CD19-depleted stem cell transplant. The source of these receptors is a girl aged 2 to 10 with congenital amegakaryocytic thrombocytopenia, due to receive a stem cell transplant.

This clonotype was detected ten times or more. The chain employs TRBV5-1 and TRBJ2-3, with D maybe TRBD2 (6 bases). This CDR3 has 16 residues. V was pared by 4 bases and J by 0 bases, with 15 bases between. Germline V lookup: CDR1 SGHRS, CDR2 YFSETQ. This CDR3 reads CASSLFPGASTDTQYF. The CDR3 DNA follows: TGCGCCAGCAGCCTATTTCCGGGAGCTAGCACAGATACGCAGTATTTT.

The DNA of the CDR3 is TGTGCCAGCAGTTTAGTAGTTTTGACCGGCACAGATACGCAGTATTTT. Protein product: CASSLVVLTGTDTQYF. V usage is TRBV12-3 or TRBV12-4 and J usage is TRBJ2-3; D is unresolved. The V gene lost 1 base and the J gene lost 1 base, with 12 bases spanning the gap. The CDR3 consists of 16 residues.

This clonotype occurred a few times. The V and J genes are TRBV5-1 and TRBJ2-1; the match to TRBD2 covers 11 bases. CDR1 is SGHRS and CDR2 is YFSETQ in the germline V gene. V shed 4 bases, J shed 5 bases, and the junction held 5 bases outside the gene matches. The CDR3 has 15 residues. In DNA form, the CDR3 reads TGCGCCAGCAGCGGGGGACTAGCGGAGAACAATGAGCAGTTCTTC. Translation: CASSGGLAENNEQFF. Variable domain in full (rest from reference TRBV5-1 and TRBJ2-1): KAGVTQTPRYLIKTRGQQVTLSCSPISGHRSVSWYQQTPGQGLQFLFEYFSETQRNKGNFPGRFSGRQFSNSRSEMNVSTLELGDSALYLCASSGGLAENNEQFFGPGTRLTVL.

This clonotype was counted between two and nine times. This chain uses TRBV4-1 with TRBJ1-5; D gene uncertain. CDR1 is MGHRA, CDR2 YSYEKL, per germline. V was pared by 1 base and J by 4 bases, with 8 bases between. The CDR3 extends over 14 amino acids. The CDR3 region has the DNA TGCGCCAGCAGCCAAGTCTTGGTAAATCAGCCCCAGCATTTT. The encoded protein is CASSQVLVNQPQHF.

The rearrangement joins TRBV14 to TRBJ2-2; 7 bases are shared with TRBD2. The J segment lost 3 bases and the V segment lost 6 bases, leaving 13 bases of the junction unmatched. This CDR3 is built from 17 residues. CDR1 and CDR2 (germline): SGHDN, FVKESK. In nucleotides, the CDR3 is TGTGCCAGCAGTAAACCTACCGGGGGGTATCACACCGGGGAGCTGTTTTTT. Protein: CASSKPTGGYHTGELFF.

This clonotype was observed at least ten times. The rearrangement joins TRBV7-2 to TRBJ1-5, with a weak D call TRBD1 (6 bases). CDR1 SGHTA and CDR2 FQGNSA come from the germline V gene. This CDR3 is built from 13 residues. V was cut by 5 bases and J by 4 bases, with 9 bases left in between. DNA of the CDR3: TGTGCCAGCAGCCGACAGGATAATCAGCCCCAGCATTTT. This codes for CASSRQDNQPQHF.

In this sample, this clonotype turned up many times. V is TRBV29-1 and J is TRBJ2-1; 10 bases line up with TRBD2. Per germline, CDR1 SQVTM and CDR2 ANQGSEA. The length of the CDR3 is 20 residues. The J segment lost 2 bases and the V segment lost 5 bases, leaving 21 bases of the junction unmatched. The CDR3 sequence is CSVWGLRQPMTSGPYNEQFF. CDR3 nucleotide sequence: TGCAGCGTTTGGGGCCTAAGACAACCGATGACTAGCGGGCCCTACAATGAGCAGTTCTTC.

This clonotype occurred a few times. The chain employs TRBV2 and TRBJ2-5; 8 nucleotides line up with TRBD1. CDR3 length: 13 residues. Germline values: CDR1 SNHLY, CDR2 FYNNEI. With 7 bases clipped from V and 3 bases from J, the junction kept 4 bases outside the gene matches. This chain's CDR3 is CASIRQGKETQYF. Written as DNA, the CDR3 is TGTGCCAGCATACGACAGGGGAAAGAGACCCAGTACTTC.

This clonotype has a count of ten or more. CDR3 protein: CASSHSSGDTDTQYF. The CDR3 DNA reads TGTGCCAGCAGCCACTCTAGCGGGGACACAGATACGCAGTATTTT. The chain has TRBV4-2 and TRBJ2-3; 9 bases fit TRBD2. Unmatched junction bases numbered 3, after V lost 3 bases and J lost 2 bases. Germline CDR1 LGHNA, CDR2 YNFKEQ. The CDR3 has 15 amino acids.

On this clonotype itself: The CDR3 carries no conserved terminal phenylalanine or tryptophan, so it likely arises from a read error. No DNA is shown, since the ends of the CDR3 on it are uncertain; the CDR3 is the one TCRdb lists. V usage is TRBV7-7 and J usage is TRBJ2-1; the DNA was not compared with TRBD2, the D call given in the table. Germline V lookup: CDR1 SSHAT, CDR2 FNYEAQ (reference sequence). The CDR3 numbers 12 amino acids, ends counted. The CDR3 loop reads CASSSTSGRLSY.

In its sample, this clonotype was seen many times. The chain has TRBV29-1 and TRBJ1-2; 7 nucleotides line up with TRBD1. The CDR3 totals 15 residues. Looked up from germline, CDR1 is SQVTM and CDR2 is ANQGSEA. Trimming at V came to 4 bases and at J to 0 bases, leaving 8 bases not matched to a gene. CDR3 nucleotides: TGCAGCGTTGTCTCAACCGGGACAGCTAACTATGGCTACACCTTC. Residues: CSVVSTGTANYGYTF.

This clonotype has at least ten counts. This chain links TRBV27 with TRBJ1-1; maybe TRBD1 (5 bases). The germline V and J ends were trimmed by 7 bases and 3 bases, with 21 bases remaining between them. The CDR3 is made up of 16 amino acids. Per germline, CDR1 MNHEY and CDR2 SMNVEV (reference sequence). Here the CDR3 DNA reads TGTGCCAGCAACCCCTGGGGCAGGGTTTGGTACACTGAAGCTTTCTTT. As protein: CASNPWGRVWYTEAFF.

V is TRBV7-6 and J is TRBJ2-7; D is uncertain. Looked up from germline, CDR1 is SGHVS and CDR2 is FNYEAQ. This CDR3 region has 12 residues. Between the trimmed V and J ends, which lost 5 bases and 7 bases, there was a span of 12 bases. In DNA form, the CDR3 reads TGTGCCAGCAGCCCGACTGGGTTGGAGCAGTACTTC. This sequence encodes CASSPTGLEQYF.

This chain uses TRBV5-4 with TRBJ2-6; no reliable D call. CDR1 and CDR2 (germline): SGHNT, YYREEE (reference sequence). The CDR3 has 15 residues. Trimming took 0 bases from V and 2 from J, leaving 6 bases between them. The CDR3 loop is CASSLGGPGANVLTF. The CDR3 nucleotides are TGTGCCAGCAGCTTGGGAGGTCCTGGGGCCAACGTCCTGACTTTC.

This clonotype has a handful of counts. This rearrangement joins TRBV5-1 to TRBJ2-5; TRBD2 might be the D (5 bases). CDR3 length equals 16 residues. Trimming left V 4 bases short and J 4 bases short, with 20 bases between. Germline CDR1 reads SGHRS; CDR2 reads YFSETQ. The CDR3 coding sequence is TGCGCCAGCAGCCGGAACACTGGAGGAACGTTAGAGACCCAGTACTTC. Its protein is CASSRNTGGTLETQYF.

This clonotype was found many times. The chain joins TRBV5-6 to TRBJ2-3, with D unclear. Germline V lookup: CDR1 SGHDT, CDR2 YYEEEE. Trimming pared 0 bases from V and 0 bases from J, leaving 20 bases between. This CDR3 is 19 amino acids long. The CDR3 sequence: CASSLGPGWSAESTDTQYF. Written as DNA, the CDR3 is TGTGCCAGCAGCTTGGGGCCCGGGTGGTCTGCAGAAAGCACAGATACGCAGTATTTT.

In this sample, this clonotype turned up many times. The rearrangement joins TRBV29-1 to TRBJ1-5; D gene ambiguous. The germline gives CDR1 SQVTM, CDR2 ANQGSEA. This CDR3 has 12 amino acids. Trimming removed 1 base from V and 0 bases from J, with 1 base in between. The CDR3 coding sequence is TGCAGCGTTGAAGGTAGCAATCAGCCCCAGCATTTT. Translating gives CSVEGSNQPQHF.

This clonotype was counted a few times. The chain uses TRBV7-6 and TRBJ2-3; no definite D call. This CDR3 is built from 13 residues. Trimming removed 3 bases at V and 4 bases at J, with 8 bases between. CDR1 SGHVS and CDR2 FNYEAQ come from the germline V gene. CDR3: CASSFGQPDTQYF. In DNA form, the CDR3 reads TGTGCCAGCAGCTTCGGGCAGCCAGATACGCAGTATTTT.

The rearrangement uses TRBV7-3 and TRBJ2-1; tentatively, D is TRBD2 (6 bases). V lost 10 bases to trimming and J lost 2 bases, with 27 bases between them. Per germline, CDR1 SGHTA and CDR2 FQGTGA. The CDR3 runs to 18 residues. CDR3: CAICLNPALARPYNEQFF. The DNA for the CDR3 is TGTGCCATCTGTTTAAATCCGGCGCTAGCGAGACCCTACAATGAGCAGTTCTTC.

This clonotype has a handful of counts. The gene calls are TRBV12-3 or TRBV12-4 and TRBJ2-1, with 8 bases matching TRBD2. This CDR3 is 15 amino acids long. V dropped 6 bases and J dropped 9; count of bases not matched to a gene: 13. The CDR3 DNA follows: TGTGCCAGCAGCTCCCTGACGGGAGGGTCTGGTGAGCAGTTCTTC. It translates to CASSSLTGGSGEQFF.

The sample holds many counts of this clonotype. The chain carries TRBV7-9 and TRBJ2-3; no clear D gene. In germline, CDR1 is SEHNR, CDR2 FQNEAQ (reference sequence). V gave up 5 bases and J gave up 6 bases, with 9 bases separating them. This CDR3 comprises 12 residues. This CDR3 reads CASSEYADTQYF. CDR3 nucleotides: TGTGCCAGCAGCGAATACGCGGATACGCAGTATTTT.

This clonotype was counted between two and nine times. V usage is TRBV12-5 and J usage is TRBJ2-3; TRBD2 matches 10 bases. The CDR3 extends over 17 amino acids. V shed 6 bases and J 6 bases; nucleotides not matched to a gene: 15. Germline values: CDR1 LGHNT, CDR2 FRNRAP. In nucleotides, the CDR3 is TGTGCTAGTGGCTCTCCTAAAGCGGGAGGGCCGATGGATACGCAGTATTTT. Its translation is CASGSPKAGGPMDTQYF. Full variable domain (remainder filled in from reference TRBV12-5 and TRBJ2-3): DARVTQTPRHKVTEMGQEVTMRCQPILGHNTVFWYRQTMMQGLELLAYFRNRAPLDDSGMPKDRFSAEMPDATLATLKIQPSEPRDSAVYFCASGSPKAGGPMDTQYFGPGTRLTVL.

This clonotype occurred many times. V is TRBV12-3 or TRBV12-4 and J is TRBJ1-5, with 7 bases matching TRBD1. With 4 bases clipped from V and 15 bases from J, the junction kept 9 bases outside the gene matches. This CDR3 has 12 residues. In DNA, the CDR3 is TGTGCCAGCAGTTCCGGGACAGCTTCCTTGCATTTT. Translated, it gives CASSSGTASLHF.

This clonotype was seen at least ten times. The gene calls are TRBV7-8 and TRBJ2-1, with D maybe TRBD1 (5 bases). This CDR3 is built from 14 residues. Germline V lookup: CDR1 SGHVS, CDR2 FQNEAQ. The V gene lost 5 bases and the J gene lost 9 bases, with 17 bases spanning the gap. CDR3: CASSTRQTPFEQFF. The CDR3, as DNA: TGTGCCAGCAGCACACGACAGACCCCTTTTGAGCAGTTCTTC.

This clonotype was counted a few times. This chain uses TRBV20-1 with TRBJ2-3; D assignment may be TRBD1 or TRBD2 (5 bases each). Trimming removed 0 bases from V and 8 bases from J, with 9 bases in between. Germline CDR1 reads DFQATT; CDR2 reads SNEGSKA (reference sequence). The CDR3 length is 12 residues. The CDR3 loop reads CSARDWGTTQYF. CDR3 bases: TGCAGTGCTAGAGATTGGGGGACTACGCAGTATTTT.

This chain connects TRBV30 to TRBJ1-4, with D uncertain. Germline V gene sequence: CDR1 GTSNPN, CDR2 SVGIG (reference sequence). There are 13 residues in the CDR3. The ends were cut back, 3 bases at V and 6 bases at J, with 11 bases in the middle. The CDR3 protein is CAWRRRWDEKLFF. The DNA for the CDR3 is TGTGCCTGGAGGCGACGGTGGGATGAAAAACTGTTTTTT.

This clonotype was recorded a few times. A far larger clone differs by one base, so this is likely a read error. In nucleotides, the CDR3 is TGCGCCAGCAGCTCGGCCCAAGAGACCCAGTACTTC. As protein: CASSSAQETQYF. The chain joins TRBV5-1 to TRBJ2-5; no clear D. This CDR3 region has 12 residues. Deletions cut 3 bases from V and 1 base from J, with 4 bases between. Germline assignment: CDR1 SGHRS and CDR2 YFSETQ.

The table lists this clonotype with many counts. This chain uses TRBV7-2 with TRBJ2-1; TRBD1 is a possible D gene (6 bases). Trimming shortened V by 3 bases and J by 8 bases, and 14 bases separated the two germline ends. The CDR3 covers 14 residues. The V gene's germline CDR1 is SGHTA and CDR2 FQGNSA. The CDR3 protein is CASSFPNRVYEQFF. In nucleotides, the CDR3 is TGTGCCAGCAGCTTCCCCAACAGGGTCTATGAGCAGTTCTTC.

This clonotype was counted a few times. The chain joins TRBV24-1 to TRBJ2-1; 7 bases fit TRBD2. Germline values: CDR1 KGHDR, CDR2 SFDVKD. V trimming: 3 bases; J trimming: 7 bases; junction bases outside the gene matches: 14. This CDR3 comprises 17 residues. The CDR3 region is CATSDLRICGSMNEQFF. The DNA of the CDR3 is TGTGCCACCAGTGATCTCCGGATCTGCGGGAGTATGAATGAGCAGTTCTTC.

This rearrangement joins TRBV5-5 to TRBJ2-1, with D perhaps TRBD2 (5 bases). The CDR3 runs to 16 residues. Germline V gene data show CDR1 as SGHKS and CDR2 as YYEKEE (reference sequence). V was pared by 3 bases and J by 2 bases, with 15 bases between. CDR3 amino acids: CASSSFRDPPYNEQFF. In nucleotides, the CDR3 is TGTGCCAGCAGCTCCTTTCGGGATCCCCCCTACAATGAGCAGTTCTTC.